Below are 8 T cell receptor beta chains sequenced from a single sample in a study of T-cell reconstitution after alpha-beta-depleted transplantation in children. As it was prepared, the TCRbeta library received unique molecular identifiers. A single record per CDR3 protein comes from TCRdb applying MiXCR to the PCR reads. The table includes around 200,000 distinct CDR3 sequences, about 6.3% detected once. This specimen was PBMCs from the stem cell graft donor, taken from the stem cell graft. The origin of the receptors is a human donor who donated a stem cell graft to a child with Wiskott-Aldrich syndrome.

This clonotype was counted many times. The chain links TRBV6-6 to TRBJ2-7; 7 nucleotides line up with TRBD2. CDR3 size: 13 residues. J was trimmed by 1 base and V by 11 bases; bases with no gene match: 8. Germline CDR1 reads MNHNY; CDR2 reads SVGAGI (reference sequence). The CDR3 DNA reads as TGTGCCTGCCGACTAGCCGATTCCTACGAGCAGTACTTC. Translating it yields CACRLADSYEQYF.

This clonotype was seen ten or more times. The CDR3 nucleotides read TGCAGCGCGTACAGGGGAGCTAATGAAAAACTGTTTTTT. Amino acids: CSAYRGANEKLFF. V is TRBV29-1 and J is TRBJ1-4; 7 nucleotides agree with TRBD1. CDR1 SQVTM and CDR2 ANQGSEA come from the germline V gene. The CDR3 has 13 amino acids. V gave up 7 bases and J gave up 3 bases; unmatched junction bases: 5.

This clonotype was detected ten times or more. This chain links TRBV6-6 with TRBJ1-5; a weak D match, TRBD1 (5 bases). The CDR3 spans 13 residues. V shed 4 bases and J shed 6 bases, with 10 bases lying between them. The germline CDR1 and CDR2 sequences are MNHNY and SVGAGI (reference sequence). The CDR3 here is CASSLGDGQPQHF. As DNA, the CDR3 is TGTGCCAGCAGTTTGGGGGACGGTCAGCCCCAGCATTTT.

This clonotype has a handful of counts. The chain recombines TRBV7-9 with TRBJ1-1; 7 bases are shared with TRBD1. V lost 5 bases to trimming and J lost 7 bases; unmatched junction nucleotides: 10. Germline V gene lookup returns CDR1 SEHNR and CDR2 FQNEAQ (reference sequence). The CDR3 is made up of 14 amino acids. CDR3 sequence (DNA): TGTGCCAGCAGCCCGACAGGGAGAATGGGTGAAGCTTTCTTT. This gives the protein CASSPTGRMGEAFF.

V is TRBV29-1 and J is TRBJ2-1; D might be TRBD2 (6 bases). In germline, CDR1 is SQVTM, CDR2 ANQGSEA. CDR3 length: 12 residues. Trimming cost V 7 bases and J 5 bases, with 12 bases left between them. CDR3 DNA: TGCAGCGGCGGGGTCCGGAACAATGAGCAGTTCTTC. This gives the protein CSGGVRNNEQFF.

This clonotype was picked up many times. The J gene is TRBJ2-2, the V gene TRBV5-1; D unresolved. Germline V gives CDR1 SGHRS, CDR2 YFSETQ. The CDR3 has 15 amino acids. The V gene lost 2 bases and the J gene lost 4 bases, with 12 bases spanning the gap. The CDR3 region has the DNA TGCGCCAGCAGCTTAACCGGGTCCTTCACCGGGGAGCTGTTTTTT. Amino acids: CASSLTGSFTGELFF. The full variable domain, with the rest looked up from reference TRBV5-1 and TRBJ2-2, is KAGVTQTPRYLIKTRGQQVTLSCSPISGHRSVSWYQQTPGQGLQFLFEYFSETQRNKGNFPGRFSGRQFSNSRSEMNVSTLELGDSALYLCASSLTGSFTGELFFGEGSRLTVL.

This clonotype was observed many times. V is TRBV13 and J is TRBJ2-3; TRBD2 matches 12 bases. The V gene end was trimmed by 4 bases and the J gene end by 3 bases; junction bases not matched to a gene: 2. This CDR3 comprises 15 residues. The germline V gene encodes CDR1 PRHDT and CDR2 FYEKMQ (reference sequence). CDR3 residues: CASSSLAGGTDTQYF. As DNA, the CDR3 is TGTGCCAGCAGCTCTCTAGCGGGAGGGACAGATACGCAGTATTTT.

This clonotype appeared many times. The chain has TRBV28 and TRBJ2-7, with D perhaps TRBD2 (5 bases). The V gene's germline CDR1 is MDHEN and CDR2 SYDVKM. The CDR3 has 14 amino acids. Trimming left V 2 bases short and J 2 bases short, with 10 bases between. CDR3 nucleotide sequence: TGTGCCAGCAGTTTACCCGGGATGGCCTACGAGCAGTACTTC. It is translated as CASSLPGMAYEQYF.